This T cell receptor beta chain was observed in a study of blood T cell repertoires in COVID-19. Study-wide context: The United States, Italy and Spain were the sources of the acute and convalescent COVID-19 samples.

Clinical history as reported by participants underpinned cohort assignment. Donors in Cohort 3 who had recovered were those with two negative PCRs, healthcare professional clearance, or resolution of their symptoms. Between the trimmed V and J ends, which lost 2 bases and 4 bases, there was a span of 8 bases. Germline V gene sequence: CDR1 MDHEN, CDR2 SYDVKM. The CDR3 has 13 amino acids. TCRdb's table, derived via immunoSEQ multiplex PCR, lists solely in-frame clones and lacks some. The sample shows a few hundred thousand clones, 84% of them seen only once. The clonotype comes from a woman aged 40 to 49 who had recovered from COVID-19. This chain links TRBV28 with TRBJ1-2; D may be TRBD1 (5 bases). The sample taken for sequencing was PBMCs or T cells enriched from blood (not recorded which). CDR3 sequence reads: CASSLRQLYGYTF. The CDR3 nucleotides are TGTGCCAGCAGTTTACGACAGCTCTATGGCTACACCTTC.